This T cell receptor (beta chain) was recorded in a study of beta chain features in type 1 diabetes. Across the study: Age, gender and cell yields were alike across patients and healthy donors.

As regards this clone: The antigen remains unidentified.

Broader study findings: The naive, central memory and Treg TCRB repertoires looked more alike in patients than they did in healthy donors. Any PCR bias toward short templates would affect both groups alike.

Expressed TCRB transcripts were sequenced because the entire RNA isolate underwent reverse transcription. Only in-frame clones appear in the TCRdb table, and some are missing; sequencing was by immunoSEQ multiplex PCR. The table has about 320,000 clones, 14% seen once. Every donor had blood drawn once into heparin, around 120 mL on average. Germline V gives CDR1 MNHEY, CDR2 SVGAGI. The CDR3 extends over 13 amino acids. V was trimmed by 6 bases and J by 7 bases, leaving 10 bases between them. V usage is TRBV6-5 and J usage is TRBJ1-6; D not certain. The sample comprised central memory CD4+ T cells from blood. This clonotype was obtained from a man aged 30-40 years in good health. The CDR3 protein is CASSPSLNSPLHF. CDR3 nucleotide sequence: TGTGCCAGCAGCCCAAGCCTCAATTCACCCCTCCACTTT.